This T cell receptor beta chain was profiled in a study of T cell responses to AZD1222 COVID-19 vaccine. The CDR3 extends over 16 amino acids. V was cut by 0 bases and J by 0 bases, with 10 bases left in between. Looked up from germline, CDR1 is SGHKS and CDR2 is YYEKEE (reference sequence). Method: immunoSEQ multiplex PCR; TCRdb's copy keeps in-frame clones and lacks some. The data show approximately 120,000 clones, around 85% seen once. Study-wide findings and caveats: Most donors were white British, females outnumbered males, and clonal diversity was possibly underestimated.

Concerning this clone: The antigen is unknown.

Source: peripheral blood, taken 28 days after the second AZD1222 dose. This receptor was taken from an adult who received the AZD1222 COVID-19 vaccine. The chain is built from TRBV5-5 and TRBJ2-1; D gene unclear. The DNA of the CDR3 is TGTGCCAGCAGCTTGGAGGCAGGCAGCTCCTACAATGAGCAGTTCTTC. Amino acid sequence: CASSLEAGSSYNEQFF.